The T cell receptor (beta chain) under discussion was sequenced for a study of PD-1 blockade in classical Hodgkin lymphoma. The table came from immunoSEQ multiplex PCR; TCRdb's copy has only in-frame clones and leaves some out. This sample yields about 2,100 clones, of which approximately 85% are seen a single time; approximately 25% belongs to the top ten. CDR3 length: 16 amino acids. The V and J ends lost 4 bases and 1 base, in that order; junction bases with no gene match: 7. Germline CDR1 and CDR2: SNHLY and FYNNEI. Each patient experienced a relapse that followed autologous stem cell transplantation, and brentuximab vedotin exposure varied.

Sample: peripheral blood mononuclear cells (PBMCs), taken at baseline. The clonotype comes from a human donor with classical Hodgkin lymphoma. This chain links TRBV2 with TRBJ2-7; TRBD1 matches 10 bases. The chain's CDR3 is CASSGLDRGRSYEQYF. CDR3 nucleotide sequence: TGTGCCAGCAGTGGATTAGACAGGGGGCGTTCCTACGAGCAGTACTTC.